The sequence of this T cell receptor beta chain was determined in a study of cytomegalovirus exposure and HLA in healthy donors. About the study: The 120 or so validation repertoires were produced on the same platform as the 700 or so repertoires of the first cohort. This was reported in a later analysis. Overall study findings and caveats: Later, an analysis found that TCR clusters from the first cohort tended to co-occur in the roughly 110 validation repertoires. Some TCR beta chains (164 of them) were listed as cytomegalovirus-associated.

Produced via immunoSEQ multiplex PCR; TCRdb's table is partial and in-frame only. This sample has about 150,000 clones, with 65% to 90% found just once. Germline V gene data show CDR1 as SGHRS and CDR2 as YFSETQ. The germline V and J ends were trimmed by 3 bases and 2 bases, with 17 bases remaining between them. The CDR3 runs 16 residues. As concerns this clone: Antigen specificity is unknown.

J is TRBJ2-5 and V is TRBV5-1; the D gene is possibly TRBD1 (5 bases). The sequence was obtained from a man in his late teens or twenties in good health and CMV-seropositive. Sequencing was performed on PBMCs. CDR3 region: CASSSVLQAKQETQYF. As DNA, the CDR3 is TGCGCCAGCAGCTCCGTATTACAGGCTAAGCAAGAGACCCAGTACTTC.